Listed below are T cell receptor beta chains from one sample, sequenced in a study of CD8+ T cells in alopecia areata. The protocol was immunoSEQ multiplex PCR, while the TCRdb copy is restricted to in-frame clones and leaves out a portion. The sample includes about 180,000 clones, around 63% of them seen just once. Material: CD4+ T cells sorted from blood, obtained at week 0. The source is a human donor with alopecia areata. The CDR3 runs from the conserved cysteine through the conserved F or W. The D gene is left open where the match is weak. Rows give clone size only sometimes, using once, few, many, or a class for an expanded clone.

TRBV9	-	TRBD2	TRBJ2-1	CASSVAGGRYEQFF	TGTGCCAGCAGCGTAGCGGGGGGAAGGTATGAGCAGTTCTTC
TRBV29-1	-	-	TRBJ2-5	CSGVGQFQETQYF	TGCAGCGGAGTGGGGCAGTTCCAAGAGACCCAGTACTTC
TRBV30	-	-	TRBJ1-6	CAWSLDSEGSPLHF	TGTGCCTGGAGTTTGGACAGCGAGGGATCACCCCTCCACTTT
TRBV30	-	-	TRBJ2-7	CAWSVRRAWDSYEQYF	TGTGCCTGGAGTGTACGTAGGGCTTGGGACTCCTACGAGCAGTACTTC
TRBV7-6	few	-	TRBJ2-1	CASSVSGTLGEQFF	TGTGCCAGCAGCGTTTCCGGGACCCTGGGTGAGCAGTTCTTC
TRBV29-1	-	-	TRBJ1-1	CSVEGRVNTEAFF	TGCAGCGTTGAAGGCCGGGTGAACACTGAAGCTTTCTTT
TRBV29-1	-	-	TRBJ1-5	CSARPRGVSTRPQHF	TGCAGCGCCCGCCCCCGTGGGGTCAGTACTCGGCCCCAGCATTTT
TRBV27	-	TRBD1	TRBJ1-5	CASSTGTGGNQPQHF	TGTGCCAGCAGTACCGGGACAGGAGGCAATCAGCCCCAGCATTTT
TRBV29-1	once	TRBD2	TRBJ2-7	CSARGGYEQYF	TGCAGCGCCCGGGGGGGCTACGAGCAGTACTTC
TRBV29-1	-	-	TRBJ1-1	CSVIRPGRGTEAFF	TGCAGCGTGATAAGGCCAGGGAGGGGAACTGAAGCTTTCTTT
TRBV6-5	-	TRBD2	TRBJ2-3	CASSLSGGADTQYF	TGTGCCAGCAGCCTCAGCGGGGGTGCAGATACGCAGTATTTT
TRBV18	-	TRBD1	TRBJ2-7	CASSPPRDSNEQYF	TGTGCCAGCTCCCCACCTAGGGACAGTAACGAGCAGTACTTC
TRBV7-9	-	-	TRBJ1-1	CASSLGTMNTEAFF	TGTGCCAGCAGCTTAGGGACGATGAACACTGAAGCTTTCTTT
TRBV2	-	-	TRBJ2-6	CASSELPRGGPGANVLTF	TGTGCCAGCAGTGAACTCCCTCGGGGCGGGCCTGGGGCCAACGTCCTGACTTTC
TRBV2	-	-	TRBJ2-3	CASSLGRSTDTQYF	TGTGCCAGCAGCTTGGGCCGGAGCACAGATACGCAGTATTTT
TRBV20-1	-	-	TRBJ1-1	CSAREHPWAFF	TGCAGTGCTAGAGAACACCCTTGGGCTTTCTTT
TRBV19	few	-	TRBJ1-4	CASRLGEKLFF	TGTGCCAGTAGGTTGGGGGAAAAACTGTTTTTT
TRBV7-2	few	-	TRBJ2-5	CASSISSNAEETQYF	TGTGCCAGCAGCATCTCTAGCAATGCGGAGGAGACCCAGTACTTC
TRBV28	-	-	TRBJ1-4	CASTTDTANEKLFF	TGTGCCAGCACCACCGACACGGCTAATGAAAAACTGTTTTTT
TRBV10-3	few	TRBD1	TRBJ2-7	CAISKGQGGSEEQYF	TGTGCCATCAGTAAGGGACAGGGAGGGTCGGAGGAGCAGTACTTC
TRBV7-9	-	-	TRBJ2-7	CASSPEYEQYF	TGTGCCAGCAGCCCTGAGTACGAGCAGTACTTC
TRBV5-1	-	-	TRBJ1-5	CASSLDPFSNQPQHF	TGCGCCAGCAGCTTGGACCCCTTCAGCAATCAGCCCCAGCATTTT
TRBV7-3	-	-	TRBJ1-6	CASSLGSGTGTSPLHF	TGTGCCAGCAGCTTAGGGAGCGGCACCGGGACATCACCCCTCCACTTT
TRBV29-1	-	-	TRBJ1-2	CSVDHGTTNYGYTF	TGCAGCGTTGATCACGGGACTACTAACTATGGCTACACCTTC
TRBV30	-	TRBD1	TRBJ2-5	CAQRQGQETQYF	TGTGCTCAAAGACAGGGCCAAGAGACCCAGTACTTC
TRBV10-3	-	-	TRBJ1-4	CAISDNKGSGEKLFF	TGTGCCATCAGTGACAATAAGGGATCGGGTGAAAAACTGTTTTTT
TRBV29-1	once	-	TRBJ1-2	CSVEGGSGYTF	TGCAGCGTTGAAGGGGGAAGTGGCTACACCTTC
TRBV18	-	TRBD1	TRBJ2-5	CASSPTGSQETQYF	TGTGCCAGCTCACCGACAGGGAGCCAAGAGACCCAGTACTTC
TRBV15	-	-	TRBJ2-4	CATSRDLNTQGNIQYF	TGTGCCACCAGCAGAGATCTGAACACCCAGGGAAACATTCAGTACTTC
TRBV5-1	-	-	TRBJ1-1	CASSLDQGLGTEAFF	TGCGCCAGCAGCTTGGACCAGGGGCTGGGCACTGAAGCTTTCTTT
TRBV29-1	-	TRBD1	TRBJ1-2	CSVGDRRQGYTF	TGCAGCGTCGGGGACAGGCGCCAGGGCTACACCTTC
TRBV11-3	-	-	TRBJ2-4	CASSLMGTVAKNIQYF	TGTGCCAGCAGCTTAATGGGAACGGTAGCCAAAAACATTCAGTACTTC
TRBV29-1	-	TRBD1	TRBJ2-2	CSVGTGTVNTGELFF	TGCAGCGTTGGGACCGGGACAGTGAACACCGGGGAGCTGTTTTTT
TRBV29-1	-	-	TRBJ1-6	CSVGEVDSPLHF	TGCAGCGTGGGGGAGGTGGATTCACCCCTCCACTTT
TRBV2	-	TRBD1	TRBJ1-6	CASSVTDRDPSPLHF	TGTGCCAGCAGTGTGACGGACAGGGACCCTTCACCCCTCCACTTT
TRBV7-9	-	-	TRBJ1-5	CASSLAGGASAQPQHF	TGTGCCAGCAGCTTAGCCGGGGGGGCGTCAGCTCAGCCCCAGCATTTT
TRBV29-1	-	TRBD2	TRBJ2-3	CSVEFRASGSTDTQYF	TGCAGCGTTGAGTTCAGAGCTAGCGGGAGCACAGATACGCAGTATTTT
TRBV29-1	-	TRBD1	TRBJ2-5	CSVEVATGGWETQYF	TGCAGCGTTGAGGTTGCGACAGGGGGTTGGGAGACCCAGTACTTC
TRBV30	-	-	TRBJ1-4	CAWRTEDGGEKLFF	TGTGCCTGGAGGACCGAGGATGGTGGTGAAAAACTGTTTTTT
TRBV9	-	TRBD1	TRBJ2-5	CASRPGTGSETQYF	TGTGCCAGCAGGCCCGGGACAGGGAGCGAGACCCAGTACTTC
TRBV15	-	-	TRBJ2-7	CATSRDRTSAGEQYF	TGTGCCACCAGCAGAGATCGAACCTCGGCGGGAGAGCAGTACTTC
TRBV29-1	-	-	TRBJ2-1	CSVGLQGTSNEQFF	TGCAGCGTTGGATTACAGGGCACTTCCAATGAGCAGTTCTTC
TRBV2	-	TRBD2	TRBJ2-5	CASSARLAGEETQYF	TGTGCCAGCAGCGCTAGACTAGCGGGGGAAGAGACCCAGTACTTC
TRBV11-1	-	TRBD1	TRBJ2-7	CASSPREGAVYEQYF	TGTGCCAGCAGCCCCCGCGAGGGGGCCGTCTACGAGCAGTACTTC
TRBV7-9	-	-	TRBJ1-1	CASSLGGGGTAFF	TGTGCCAGCAGCTTAGGGGGTGGAGGGACGGCTTTCTTT
TRBV29-1	-	-	TRBJ2-3	CSAELLLGGTQYF	TGCAGCGCCGAGCTTCTTTTGGGGGGTACGCAGTATTTT
TRBV7-3	-	TRBD1	TRBJ2-2	CASSPRTGINTGELFF	TGTGCCAGCAGCCCTCGGACAGGGATCAACACCGGGGAGCTGTTTTTT
TRBV10-3	-	-	TRBJ2-2	CAISESKGPGELFF	TGTGCCATCAGTGAGTCGAAGGGACCGGGGGAGCTGTTTTTT
TRBV6-1	-	-	TRBJ2-7	CASSEGRTFSYEQYF	TGTGCCAGCAGTGAGGGCAGGACCTTCTCCTACGAGCAGTACTTC
TRBV29-1	-	-	TRBJ1-1	CSGGGAFF	TGCAGCGGAGGTGGAGCTTTCTTT
TRBV30	-	-	TRBJ1-5	CAWRSGGDQPQHF	TGTGCCTGGAGAAGCGGGGGGGATCAGCCCCAGCATTTT
TRBV6-5	-	TRBD1	TRBJ2-3	CASSFGWQGATDTQYF	TGTGCCAGCAGTTTTGGCTGGCAGGGGGCCACAGATACGCAGTATTTT